These 32 T cell receptor beta chains were all obtained from the same sample, sequenced in a study of neurological immune-mediated disorders. TCRdb re-derived calls from the 5' RACE reads in MiXCR, one entry per CDR3 protein. The sample shows approximately 30,000 distinct CDR3 sequences, over 20% of them seen only once. Material for sequencing was PBMCs. These receptors all come from an older woman in good health.

The gene calls are TRBV4-3 and TRBJ1-4; the D gene is possibly TRBD1 (5 bases). This CDR3 is 12 amino acids long. V dropped 1 base and J dropped 8 bases, with 5 bases sitting between them. Germline-derived CDR1 and CDR2 are LGHNA and YSLEER. The CDR3, as DNA: TGCGCCAGCAGCCAAGGGGGCGAAAAACTGTTTTTT. Its translation: CASSQGGEKLFF.

In its sample, this clonotype was seen many times. The V call is TRBV5-1, the J call TRBJ1-1, with no clear D. Germline V gene sequence: CDR1 SGHRS, CDR2 YFSETQ. This CDR3 comprises 14 residues. V lost 0 bases, J lost 1 base, and 7 bases lay in between. For the CDR3, the DNA is TGCGCCAGCAGCTTGGTTGCAGGGAACACTGAAGCTTTCTTT. This sequence encodes CASSLVAGNTEAFF.

The chain joins TRBV27 to TRBJ2-3; 8 nucleotides match TRBD2. The CDR3 has 16 amino acids. J was trimmed by 3 bases and V by 9 bases; bases with no gene match: 14. Germline CDR1 and CDR2: MNHEY and SMNVEV (reference sequence). CDR3 region: CASRGTGTRQTDTQYF. The CDR3 coding sequence is TGTGCCAGTAGGGGAACCGGGACTAGACAGACAGATACGCAGTATTTT.

The table lists this clonotype with many counts. V usage is TRBV7-3 and J usage is TRBJ2-2; 8 positions agree with TRBD1. CDR3 length: 15 residues. The germline V gene has CDR1 SGHTA and CDR2 FQGTGA. Unmatched junction bases numbered 5, after V lost 5 bases and J lost 3 bases. CDR3 region: CASSATGEYTGELFF. CDR3 nucleotide sequence: TGTGCCAGCAGCGCGACAGGGGAGTACACCGGGGAGCTGTTTTTT.

This clonotype was counted many times. The rearrangement links TRBV11-1 to TRBJ1-3; D ambiguous. V lost 5 bases to trimming and J lost 4 bases, with 18 bases between them. This CDR3 region has 16 residues. Germline V gene sequence: CDR1 SGHAT, CDR2 FQDESV (reference sequence). The DNA for the CDR3 is TGTGCCAGCAGCCCATCAACGCGGCTGGACGGAAACACCATATATTTT. The encoded protein is CASSPSTRLDGNTIYF. The full variable domain, rest sourced from reference TRBV11-1 and TRBJ1-3, is EAEVAQSPRYKITEKSQAVAFWCDPISGHATLYWYRQILGQGPELLVQFQDESVVDDSQLPKDRFSAERLKGVDSTLKIQPAELGDSAMYLCASSPSTRLDGNTIYFGEGSWLTVV.

In its sample, this clonotype was seen a few times. The junction and the germline gene differ at one end; a read error may be behind it. This chain joins TRBV7-7 and TRBJ2-1, with D possibly called TRBD1 or TRBD2 (5 bases each). CDR3 length: 13 residues. CDR1 and CDR2 (germline): SSHAT, FNYEAQ (reference sequence). The CDR3 nucleotides read TGTGCTAGCAGCTTAGGGCTGGGGGATGAGCAGTTCTTC. This codes for CASSLGLGDEQFF.

This clonotype was counted many times. V usage is TRBV3-1 and J usage is TRBJ2-1, with 12 positions matching TRBD2. The CDR3 spans 16 residues. With 0 bases clipped from V and 8 bases from J, the junction kept 5 bases outside the gene matches. Germline V gives CDR1 LGHDT, CDR2 YNNKEL (reference sequence). The chain's CDR3 is CASSQDLAGGVDEQFF. CDR3 bases: TGTGCCAGCAGCCAAGATCTAGCGGGGGGGGTTGATGAGCAGTTCTTC.

This clonotype was detected many times. The chain carries TRBV20-1 and TRBJ1-6; D unresolved. This CDR3 has 12 residues. CDR1 DFQATT and CDR2 SNEGSKA come from the germline V gene (reference sequence). Trimming stripped 3 bases from V and 9 bases from J, with 9 bases between. DNA for the CDR3: TGCAGTGCTAGTGCCTTAGGTTCACCCCTCCACTTT. Its protein product is CSASALGSPLHF.

This clonotype came up many times. CDR3 region: CASSLGRPYEQYF. The CDR3 DNA reads TGTGCCAGCAGCTTAGGACGGCCCTACGAGCAGTACTTC. V gene TRBV7-2 combines with J gene TRBJ2-7, with unresolved D. The V and J ends lost 1 base and 2 bases respectively, with 6 bases between them. Looked up from germline, CDR1 is SGHTA and CDR2 is FQGNSA. The CDR3 sequence is 13 residues long.

This clonotype was found many times. This chain joins TRBV7-3 and TRBJ2-3; D tentatively fits TRBD1 or TRBD2 (5 bases each). The CDR3 has 15 amino acids. V was clipped by 2 bases and J by 0 bases, with 9 bases between them. CDR1 and CDR2 (germline): SGHTA, FQGTGA. The CDR3 sequence: CASSLYGGSTDTQYF. The CDR3 DNA reads TGTGCCAGCAGCTTATATGGGGGTAGCACAGATACGCAGTATTTT.

This clonotype showed up many times. V usage is TRBV10-1 and J usage is TRBJ2-1; 8 bases are shared with TRBD2. With 3 bases clipped from V and 6 bases from J, the junction kept 4 bases outside the gene matches. The CDR3 has 14 residues. Germline CDR1 WNHNN, CDR2 SYGVQD (reference sequence). The CDR3 DNA reads TGCGCCAGCAGTGACGGGGGGGGGCCCAATGAGCAGTTCTTC. Protein product: CASSDGGGPNEQFF.

In its sample, this clonotype was seen many times. V and J are TRBV20-1 and TRBJ1-1; 7 positions match TRBD1. The CDR3 is 16 amino acids. The V and J ends lost 3 bases and 3 bases, in that order; junction bases with no gene match: 13. The V gene's germline CDR1 is DFQATT and CDR2 SNEGSKA (reference sequence). In nucleotides, the CDR3 is TGCAGTGCTAGTGTGATGAGGAGGGGGCTGGACACTGAAGCTTTCTTT. Protein: CSASVMRRGLDTEAFF.

This clonotype was found many times. The V and J genes are TRBV28 and TRBJ2-1; D unresolved. The CDR3 is 11 residues long. Per the germline V gene, CDR1 is MDHEN and CDR2 is SYDVKM. Deletions cut 3 bases from V and 6 bases from J, with 3 bases between. Written as DNA, the CDR3 is TGTGCCAGCAGTTTCGTCAATGAGCAGTTCTTC. It specifies CASSFVNEQFF.

For this clonotype: At one of its ends the junction is not consistent with the germline gene, which may arise from a read error. The J gene is TRBJ2-7, the V gene TRBV5-1; 11 nucleotides match TRBD2. The CDR3 runs to 15 residues. CDR1 is SGHRS and CDR2 is YFSETQ in the germline V gene. The CDR3 protein is CVSSIQLAGDGEQYF. CDR3 nucleotide sequence: TGCGTCAGCAGCATTCAACTAGCGGGAGATGGCGAGCAGTACTTC. Supplemented by reference TRBV5-1 and TRBJ2-7, the full variable domain reads KAGVTQTPRYLIKTRGQQVTLSCSPISGHRSVSWYQQTPGQGLQFLFEYFSETQRNKGNFPGRFSGRQFSNSRSEMNVSTLELGDSALYLCVSSIQLAGDGEQYFGPGTRLTVT.

The V gene is TRBV7-3, the J gene TRBJ2-1, with 8 bases that match TRBD2. Per germline, CDR1 SGHTA and CDR2 FQGTGA. The junction had 8 bases not matched to a gene; V was cut back by 3 bases and J by 10 bases. The CDR3 length is 14 residues. The CDR3 here is CASSFTSGIGEQFF. In nucleotides, the CDR3 is TGTGCCAGCAGCTTCACTAGCGGTATCGGGGAGCAGTTCTTC. Full variable domain (missing parts from reference TRBV7-3 and TRBJ2-1): GAGVSQTPSNKVTEKGKYVELRCDPISGHTALYWYRQSLGQGPEFLIYFQGTGAADDSGLPNDRFFAVRPEGSVSTLKIQRTERGDSAVYLCASSFTSGIGEQFFGPGTRLTVL.

This clonotype was detected ten times or more. This CDR3 reads CASSLGLGGAYNEQFF. In DNA, the CDR3 is TGTGCCAGCAGTCTGGGATTGGGGGGCGCATACAATGAGCAGTTCTTC. The chain is built from TRBV27 and TRBJ2-1; TRBD1 or TRBD2 may be the D gene (6 bases each). Germline CDR1 MNHEY, CDR2 SMNVEV (reference sequence). The CDR3 loop spans 16 amino acids. Trimming left V 5 bases short and J 4 bases short, with 18 bases between.

This clonotype was seen at least ten times. The V and J genes are TRBV6-1 and TRBJ1-1, with 7 bases matching TRBD1. The CDR3 is 13 amino acids. The germline gives CDR1 MNHNS, CDR2 SASEGT. J gave up 5 bases and V 6 bases, and 6 bases lay outside the gene matches. The CDR3 loop is CASSLPGGTEAFF. CDR3 bases: TGTGCCAGCAGCCTTCCAGGGGGGACTGAAGCTTTCTTT.

The chain couples TRBV5-1 to TRBJ1-1; 9 bases align to TRBD1. V lost 0 bases to trimming and J lost 5 bases; unmatched junction nucleotides: 11. Germline V gene lookup returns CDR1 SGHRS and CDR2 YFSETQ. The CDR3 runs to 17 residues. The CDR3 sequence is CASSLGFSGTGITEAFF. CDR3 in DNA: TGCGCCAGCAGCTTGGGCTTTTCTGGGACAGGGATAACTGAAGCTTTCTTT.

This clonotype was found many times. V and J are TRBV28 and TRBJ1-5, with 7 bases matching TRBD1. V was clipped by 8 bases and J by 6 bases; unmatched bases: 7. The CDR3 has 13 amino acids. Germline-derived CDR1 and CDR2 are MDHEN and SYDVKM. Written as DNA, the CDR3 is TGTGCCAGCTCGCGGCAGGGGGTTCAGCCCCAGCATTTT. It codes for CASSRQGVQPQHF.

This clonotype was found many times. The chain uses TRBV5-1 and TRBJ2-7; no firm D call. This CDR3 region has 12 residues. V lost 4 bases to trimming and J lost 5 bases, with 10 bases between them. In germline, CDR1 is SGHRS, CDR2 YFSETQ. The CDR3: CASSRTEDEQYF. Written as DNA, the CDR3 is TGCGCCAGCAGCCGCACTGAGGACGAGCAGTACTTC.

The sample holds many counts of this clonotype. The rearrangement links TRBV3-1 to TRBJ2-7; TRBD2 aligns across 10 bases. After removal of 1 base from V and 5 bases from J, the junction contained 5 bases not matched to a gene. The CDR3 consists of 15 residues. Germline lookup yields CDR1 LGHDT and CDR2 YNNKEL (reference sequence). The CDR3: CASSQGLAGANEQYF. As DNA, the CDR3 is TGTGCCAGCAGCCAAGGGCTAGCGGGGGCCAACGAGCAGTACTTC.

This clonotype was detected ten times or more. The CDR3 nucleotides are TGTGCCAGCAGCGTAGAAGCGGTCTCCTACGAGCAGTACTTC. This codes for CASSVEAVSYEQYF. This chain joins TRBV9 and TRBJ2-7; D might be TRBD2 (5 bases). Germline V gene sequence: CDR1 SGDLS, CDR2 YYNGEE. This CDR3 spans 14 amino acids. Trimming left V 0 bases short and J 0 bases short, with 7 bases between.

This clonotype was seen more than once but under ten times. V and J are TRBV5-1 and TRBJ1-6; the D is unclear. Germline V lookup: CDR1 SGHRS, CDR2 YFSETQ. V was trimmed by 0 bases and J by 7 bases, leaving 11 bases between them. CDR3 length: 15 amino acids. DNA for the CDR3: TGCGCCAGCAGCTTGGTTGTAGGATCCAATTCACCCCTCCACTTT. It yields the protein CASSLVVGSNSPLHF.

This clonotype has more than one count but fewer than ten. The V gene is TRBV20-1, the J gene TRBJ2-1, with 9 positions matching TRBD2. Germline lookup yields CDR1 DFQATT and CDR2 SNEGSKA (reference sequence). This CDR3 has 14 residues. Germline trimming cut 6 bases from V and 5 bases from J; bases unmatched to any gene: 8. CDR3 loop: CSAPSAGGNNEQFF. As DNA, the CDR3 is TGCAGTGCCCCTTCGGCGGGAGGGAACAATGAGCAGTTCTTC.

This clonotype appeared many times. The chain combines TRBV29-1 with TRBJ1-5, with TRBD1 matching 7 bases. CDR3 length equals 13 residues. The junction had 8 bases not matched to a gene; V was cut back by 5 bases and J by 7 bases. Per the germline V gene, CDR1 is SQVTM and CDR2 is ANQGSEA. The CDR3 nucleotides read TGCAGCGTTCAAACAGGGGTTGGGCAGCCCCAGCATTTT. Translated: CSVQTGVGQPQHF.

The rearrangement joins TRBV6-2 or TRBV6-3 to TRBJ2-2; D remains ambiguous. From germline, CDR1 is MNHEY and CDR2 SVGEGT. There are 13 residues in the CDR3. The V gene lost 4 bases and the J gene lost 7 bases, with 10 bases spanning the gap. The CDR3 DNA is TGTGCCAGCAGTTTCTGGGTGATCGGGGAGCTGTTTTTT. As protein: CASSFWVIGELFF.

The chain is built from TRBV2 and TRBJ1-2, with a weak D call TRBD1 (6 bases). V was trimmed by 6 bases and J by 7 bases, leaving 15 bases between them. The CDR3 extends over 13 amino acids. CDR1 and CDR2 from the germline V gene are SNHLY and FYNNEI. The CDR3 coding sequence is TGTGCCAGCAGGGAGGGGGTTTTCCCTGGCTACACCTTC. It is translated as CASREGVFPGYTF.

This clonotype has ten or more counts. V is TRBV15 and J is TRBJ2-6, with D possibly matching TRBD1 (5 bases). Germline lookup yields CDR1 LNHNV and CDR2 YYDKDF (reference sequence). This CDR3 is built from 15 residues. V dropped 2 bases and J dropped 1 base, with 6 bases sitting between them. The CDR3 DNA reads TGTGCCACCAGCAGACAGGGATCTGGGGCCAACGTCCTGACTTTC. This translates into CATSRQGSGANVLTF.

This clonotype was detected ten times or more. The chain uses TRBV5-1 and TRBJ1-5, with 9 positions matching TRBD1. CDR1 and CDR2 (germline): SGHRS, YFSETQ. This CDR3 contains 15 residues. V lost 4 bases to trimming and J lost 1 base; unmatched junction nucleotides: 3. CDR3 residues: CASSRTGESNQPQHF. The CDR3 DNA sequence: TGCGCCAGCAGCCGGACAGGGGAGAGCAATCAGCCCCAGCATTTT.

Many counts were recorded for this clonotype. V is TRBV5-1 and J is TRBJ1-1; weak D call: TRBD1 (6 bases). The germline V gene has CDR1 SGHRS and CDR2 YFSETQ. The CDR3 sequence is 14 residues long. V lost 4 bases and J lost 7, with 17 bases in between. CDR3 loop: CASSGITGSGEAFF. The DNA for the CDR3 is TGCGCCAGCAGCGGAATTACAGGGTCCGGTGAAGCTTTCTTT.

This clonotype was seen repeatedly, ten times or more. This chain joins TRBV7-6 and TRBJ2-1, with TRBD1 matching over 9 bases. The V segment lost 3 bases and the J segment 6 bases; nucleotides outside the gene matches: 18. Germline loops: CDR1 SGHVS, CDR2 FNYEAQ. The CDR3 loop spans 19 amino acids. CDR3 residues: CASSLGQGWTLGTINEQFF. The CDR3 coding sequence is TGTGCCAGCAGCTTGGGACAGGGATGGACCCTGGGCACTATCAATGAGCAGTTCTTC.

This clonotype was found many times. J is TRBJ1-6 and V is TRBV7-2; TRBD1 matches 7 bases. The germline CDR1 and CDR2 sequences are SGHTA and FQGNSA. This CDR3 has 19 residues. Trimming removed 3 bases from V and 5 bases from J; junction bases left unmatched: 16. CDR3 nucleotides: TGTGCCAGCAGCTTGATCGGTGGCAATCCCAGGGGGGATAATTCACCCCTCCACTTT. It specifies CASSLIGGNPRGDNSPLHF.